One sample yielded the 13 T cell receptor beta chains listed below, sequenced in a study of T cell repertoires in cytomegalovirus infection. TCRdb reanalysed the reads using MiXCR and keeps one entry per CDR3 protein. The sample gives 300,000 to 400,000 distinct CDR3 sequences, 25% of which show up once; 13% is in the top ten. What these receptors recognize is not known. Sequencing was performed on cultured PBMCs, taken from culture after CMV antigen stimulation. The receptor source for this set is a human donor in good health (CMV status not recorded). Some clones in this sample may be carry-over from other donors' samples.

This clonotype ranks as medium-sized. This rearrangement joins TRBV7-2 to TRBJ2-3, with a weak D call TRBD2 (6 bases). The length of the CDR3 is 17 residues. V lost 1 base and J 0 bases, leaving 14 bases between the germline ends. Per the germline V gene, CDR1 is SGHTA and CDR2 is FQGNSA. The CDR3 spells CASSLGVSSDSTDTQYF. The CDR3 region has the DNA TGTGCCAGCAGCTTAGGTGTATCTAGCGACAGCACAGATACGCAGTATTTT. Looking up the rest from reference TRBV7-2 and TRBJ2-3 gives the full variable domain: GAGVSQSPSNKVTEKGKDVELRCDPISGHTALYWYRQSLGQGLEFLIYFQGNSAPDKSGLPSDRFSAERTGGSVSTLTIQRTQQEDSAVYLCASSLGVSSDSTDTQYFGPGTRLTVL.

Many counts were recorded for this clonotype. This chain links TRBV7-8 with TRBJ1-6; a possible D gene is TRBD1 (5 bases). Germline CDR1 reads SGHVS; CDR2 reads FQNEAQ. With 5 bases removed from V and 9 bases from J, the gap between germline ends came to 20 bases. CDR3 length: 16 residues. The CDR3 DNA follows: TGTGCCAGCAGCAAGCTAGGCCGGGGCAAAGGTTCACCCCTCCACTTT. Translating gives CASSKLGRGKGSPLHF.

The rearrangement uses TRBV12-5 and TRBJ1-1, with a weak D call TRBD1 (5 bases). The CDR3 consists of 14 residues. Trimming left V 6 bases short and J 1 base short, with 12 bases between. Germline V gene sequence: CDR1 LGHNT, CDR2 FRNRAP. CDR3 in amino acids: CASGPPTANTEAFF. For the CDR3, the DNA is TGTGCTAGTGGCCCCCCGACAGCGAACACTGAAGCTTTCTTT. Variable domain in full (rest from reference TRBV12-5 and TRBJ1-1): DARVTQTPRHKVTEMGQEVTMRCQPILGHNTVFWYRQTMMQGLELLAYFRNRAPLDDSGMPKDRFSAEMPDATLATLKIQPSEPRDSAVYFCASGPPTANTEAFFGQGTRLTVV.

This rearrangement joins TRBV9 to TRBJ2-5, with 7 bases that match TRBD2. Germline assignment: CDR1 SGDLS and CDR2 YYNGEE. The CDR3 has 14 residues. Losses at the gene ends were 4 bases for V and 3 bases for J; bases not matched to a gene: 6. The CDR3 region is CASSRLAGEETQYF. CDR3 nucleotides: TGTGCCAGCAGCAGGCTCGCGGGGGAAGAGACCCAGTACTTC.

This clonotype has just one count. The chain joins TRBV29-1 to TRBJ2-2; D remains unclear. The V and J ends lost 0 bases and 4 bases respectively, with 12 bases between them. Germline CDR1 and CDR2: SQVTM and ANQGSEA. The CDR3 totals 15 residues. Here the CDR3 reads CSVEDGGRSTGELFF. In DNA, the CDR3 is TGCAGCGTTGAAGATGGTGGCAGATCCACCGGGGAGCTGTTTTTT.

The V and J genes are TRBV6-6 and TRBJ1-1; no clear D gene. This CDR3 comprises 12 residues. CDR1 is MNHNY, CDR2 SVGAGI, per germline (reference sequence). The V and J ends lost 2 bases and 7 bases respectively, with 8 bases between them. The CDR3: CASSYPKYEAFF. CDR3 in DNA: TGTGCCAGCAGTTACCCCAAATATGAAGCTTTCTTT.

This chain links TRBV29-1 with TRBJ2-3, with 8 bases lining up with TRBD1. Unmatched junction bases numbered 11, after V lost 4 bases and J lost 2 bases. The CDR3 covers 16 residues. Germline V lookup: CDR1 SQVTM, CDR2 ANQGSEA. CDR3 sequence reads: CSVVWAGGSYTDTQYF. The DNA of the CDR3 is TGCAGCGTTGTTTGGGCAGGGGGCTCTTACACAGATACGCAGTATTTT.

This clonotype was detected many times. This sequence joins TRBV7-2 and TRBJ1-5; D is perhaps TRBD1 (5 bases). Germline CDR1 and CDR2: SGHTA and FQGNSA. This CDR3 comprises 14 residues. Between the trimmed V and J ends, which lost 1 base and 4 bases, there was a span of 8 bases. This chain's CDR3 is CASSLGQLNQPQHF. The CDR3 nucleotides are TGTGCCAGCAGCTTAGGACAGCTTAATCAGCCCCAGCATTTT.

Many counts were recorded for this clonotype. The J gene is TRBJ2-1, the V gene TRBV4-3; no reliable D call. This CDR3 contains 16 residues. Deletions cut 0 bases from V and 9 bases from J, with 18 bases between. CDR1 is LGHNA, CDR2 YSLEER, per germline. CDR3 residues: CASSQDLNRQIGEQFF. The CDR3 nucleotides read TGCGCCAGCAGCCAAGATCTCAACCGGCAAATAGGTGAGCAGTTCTTC.

The chain is built from TRBV29-1 and TRBJ1-1; tentative D call: TRBD1 (6 bases). Trimming cost V 3 bases and J 6 bases, with 11 bases left between them. The CDR3 loop spans 12 amino acids. In germline, CDR1 is SQVTM, CDR2 ANQGSEA. Here the CDR3 reads CSVEVGGPEAFF. In nucleotides, the CDR3 is TGCAGCGTTGAGGTTGGGGGGCCTGAAGCTTTCTTT. Full variable domain (remainder filled in from reference TRBV29-1 and TRBJ1-1): SAVISQKPSRDICQRGTSLTIQCQVDSQVTMMFWYRQQPGQSLTLIATANQGSEATYESGFVIDKFPISRPNLTFSTLTVSNMSPEDSSIYLCSVEVGGPEAFFGQGTRLTVV.

The chain has TRBV27 and TRBJ2-1; D uncertain. The CDR3 is made up of 16 amino acids. Trimming stripped 8 bases from V and 0 bases from J, with 17 bases between. Germline V gene data show CDR1 as MNHEY and CDR2 as SMNVEV (reference sequence). CDR3 residues: CASRAPLPSSYNEQFF. In nucleotides, the CDR3 is TGTGCCAGCCGAGCCCCACTGCCTAGCTCCTACAATGAGCAGTTCTTC.

V is TRBV19 and J is TRBJ2-7; weak D call: TRBD2 (6 bases). CDR1 is LNHDA, CDR2 SQIVND, per germline (reference sequence). CDR3 length equals 12 residues. V was shortened by 10 bases and J by 4 bases, with 14 bases between the two germline ends. This chain's CDR3 is CATDNGGYEQYF. CDR3 DNA: TGTGCCACCGACAACGGAGGGTACGAGCAGTACTTC.

This clonotype was detected ten times or more. J is TRBJ1-5 and V is TRBV5-6; tentative D call: TRBD1 (6 bases). The ends were cut back, 4 bases at V and 3 bases at J, with 11 bases in the middle. The CDR3 is 14 residues long. Per germline, CDR1 SGHDT and CDR2 YYEEEE. The CDR3 sequence is CASSRGQYNQPQHF. The CDR3, as DNA: TGTGCCAGCAGCCGGGGGCAGTACAATCAGCCCCAGCATTTT.